This T cell receptor beta chain was identified during a study of T cell responses to AZD1222 COVID-19 vaccine (dated by TCRdb to the early 2020s). In the study overall: A total of approximately 240 trial participants underwent TCR sequencing, of whom more than 200 had received two doses of AZD1222 and around 25 had received two doses of the MenACWY control vaccine. Trial participants were enrolled by age into 18-55, 56-69 and 70-plus year subgroups, with around 140, 26 and 57 TCR-sequenced participants respectively.

This specimen's time point label, per the study, means: about 28 days (+/-7) after the second vaccine dose. Because spike-specific TCR depth and breadth did not differ between the two schedules, AZD1222 recipients who got a second dose at roughly 4 weeks were pooled with those who got a second dose at roughly 12 weeks. Vaccinee samples came from UK trials COV001 and COV002, including a single-blind randomized controlled phase 2/3 trial of AZD1222 (ChAdOx1 nCoV-19) in healthy adults. Trial participant PBMC samples were collected at day 0 and day 28 after the second dose for TCRbeta chain sequencing. Its CDR3 holds 14 amino acids, cysteine through phenylalanine. Kept here is only the CDR3 DNA, which spans 42 bases and is read in frame from base 1. V was cut back by 5 bases and J by 3 bases, leaving a gap of 11 bases between them. In the germline V gene, CDR1 corresponds to MNHNS and CDR2 to SASEGT.

Regarding this clone: It lacks a known antigen. No base quality information exists; no much larger clone differs at one position.

Study-wide findings and limitations: Because no samples from the day 14 peak response were available, repertoires could be characterized only after the peak T cell response. Epitopes outside the regions mutated in the B.1.351 and B.1.1.7 variants were reportedly recognized by nearly half of the unique spike-specific TCRs. Participants were mostly white British and included more females than males, and it was suggested by the authors that clonal diversity may have been underestimated. The 56-69-year group was small, and its depth increase did not reach significance, likely because of low power. Spike-specific TCR breadth and depth rose significantly after two AZD1222 doses compared with day 0 and with MenACWY recipients. Only six or seven AZD1222 recipients were SARS-CoV-2 seropositive at baseline, limiting conclusions about previously exposed vaccinees. CD4 TCRs associated with the vaccine covered the entire spike protein, and the dominant responses were in regions 160-218 and 743-854.

The CDR3 regions of human TCRbeta chains were analyzed by immunosequencing. The paper's data handling went like this. TCRs in the repertoires were matched against a reference library of SARS-CoV-2-specific TCRs that had been generated with the MIRA antigen-specificity platform. Breadth was defined as the fraction of unique TCRs that were SARS-CoV-2-associated, and depth was defined as the fraction of total T cells that were SARS-CoV-2-associated. Each spike-specific TCR was assigned to its reactive spike region and to a CD4 or CD8 class using the MIRA data. Log10-transformed breadth and depth values were compared by one-way ANOVA with Sidak's multiple comparisons tests. What TCRdb holds here is the immuneACCESS table cut down to in-frame rearrangements. Part of the clones is not present; checked against another copy, under half of the missing clones reflect an unresolved V gene, and the others are unexplained. V, J and clone size reflect that table, while D and trimming were determined from the DNA. Across this sample there are 120,000 to 150,000 clones, with over 85% seen only once. The ten largest make up 1.5% to 2% of the sample.

The TCR was taken from an adult who received the AZD1222 COVID-19 vaccine. In this chain, TRBV6-1 is recombined with TRBJ2-1; a tentative D match to TRBD2 spans 6 bases. Specimen: peripheral blood, collected 28 days after the second AZD1222 dose. In nucleotides, the sequence is TGTGCCAGCAGTCACGGGACTCTCTACAATGAGCAGTTCTTC. Its translation reads: CASSHGTLYNEQFF.